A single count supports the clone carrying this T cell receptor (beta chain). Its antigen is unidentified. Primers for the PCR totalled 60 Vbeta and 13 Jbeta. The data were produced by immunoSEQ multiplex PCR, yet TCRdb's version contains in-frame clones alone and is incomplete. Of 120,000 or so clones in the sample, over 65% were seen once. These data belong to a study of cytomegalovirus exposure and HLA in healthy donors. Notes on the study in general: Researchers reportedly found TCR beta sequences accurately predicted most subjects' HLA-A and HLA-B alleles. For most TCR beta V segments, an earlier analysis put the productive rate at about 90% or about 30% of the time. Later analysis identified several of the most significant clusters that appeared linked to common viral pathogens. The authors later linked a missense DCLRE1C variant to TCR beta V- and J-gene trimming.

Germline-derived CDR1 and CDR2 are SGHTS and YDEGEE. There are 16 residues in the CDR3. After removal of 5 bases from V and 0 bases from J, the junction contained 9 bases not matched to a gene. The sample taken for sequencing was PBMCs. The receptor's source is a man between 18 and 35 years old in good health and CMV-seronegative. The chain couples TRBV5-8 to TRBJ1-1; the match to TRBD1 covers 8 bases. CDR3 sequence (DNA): TGTGCCAGCAGGTCCGGGACAGGCAGCATGAACACTGAAGCTTTCTTT. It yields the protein CASRSGTGSMNTEAFF.